This T cell receptor (beta chain) is drawn from a study of T cell repertoires in cytomegalovirus infection. About the research overall: It can be stated that public TCR beta signatures indicated CMV infection as well as a matching HLA type.

TCRdb used MiXCR to reprocess the reads, holding one entry per CDR3 protein. Of fewer than 550,000 distinct CDR3 sequences detected, 11% appear once; the ten largest clones hold roughly 10%. This clonotype showed up just a few times. The antigen remains undetermined. Study results and limitations: Predominance within the ex vivo response was attributable to HLA-C-restricted CMV-specific TCR beta clonotypes. Using cumulative public TCR beta family frequency, the authors identified those who carried CMV together with the relevant HLA.

CDR3 size: 15 residues. Germline V gene sequence: CDR1 SEHNR, CDR2 FQNEAQ (reference sequence). Trimming took 2 bases from V and 1 from J, leaving 8 bases between them. Input material: PBMCs. The sequence was obtained from a human donor in good health (CMV status not recorded). Some clones in this sample may be carry-over from other donors' samples. V gene TRBV7-9 combines with J gene TRBJ1-4; D is uncertain. CDR3 amino acids: CASSLHTRTNEKLFF. As DNA, the CDR3 is TGTGCCAGCAGCTTACACACTCGAACTAATGAAAAACTGTTTTTT.